These T cell receptor beta chains were read from a single sample in a study of OX40 agonist ivuxolimab in advanced cancers. Assay used: immunoSEQ multiplex PCR; TCRdb lists only in-frame clones, some missing. The sample holds around 55,000 clones, about 86% seen once. The sequenced sample was CD4+ or CD8+ T cells sorted from blood, obtained in a trial of the OX40 agonist ivuxolimab. Receptors originate from an adult with an advanced solid tumor such as melanoma, head and neck, liver or kidney cancer. Both conserved end residues are part of each CDR3. The D gene is left open where the match is weak. Clone size is shown for a subset of rows, as once, few, many or a class of expanded clone.

v_gene: TRBV5-1
j_gene: TRBJ2-1
d_gene: TRBD1
abundance: -
CDR3aa: CASSAGTGLYNEQFF
CDR3nt: TGCGCCAGCAGCGCCGGGACAGGACTATACAATGAGCAGTTCTTC

v_gene: TRBV18
j_gene: TRBJ2-5
d_gene: -
abundance: once
CDR3aa: CASSPAGSQETQYF
CDR3nt: TGTGCCAGCTCACCGGCAGGGTCCCAAGAGACCCAGTACTTC

v_gene: TRBV13
j_gene: TRBJ2-1
d_gene: -
abundance: -
CDR3aa: CASSSNSGGTSYNEQFF
CDR3nt: TGTGCCAGCAGCTCGAATAGTGGGGGAACCTCCTACAATGAGCAGTTCTTC

v_gene: TRBV11-2
j_gene: TRBJ1-2
d_gene: TRBD1
abundance: -
CDR3aa: CATRDSYNYGYTF
CDR3nt: TGTGCCACACGGGACAGCTATAACTATGGCTACACCTTC

v_gene: TRBV7-3
j_gene: TRBJ2-7
d_gene: -
abundance: -
CDR3aa: CASSQGGSPYEQYF
CDR3nt: TGTGCCAGCAGTCAAGGGGGGTCTCCCTACGAGCAGTACTTC

v_gene: TRBV27
j_gene: TRBJ2-7
d_gene: -
abundance: -
CDR3aa: CASSPSLGVHSYEQYF
CDR3nt: TGTGCCAGCAGCCCATCCCTCGGGGTCCACTCCTACGAGCAGTACTTC

v_gene: TRBV18
j_gene: TRBJ2-5
d_gene: -
abundance: -
CDR3aa: CASSPPPGDQETQYF
CDR3nt: TGTGCCAGCTCTCCCCCGCCAGGCGACCAAGAGACCCAGTACTTC

v_gene: TRBV9
j_gene: TRBJ2-7
d_gene: TRBD1
abundance: -
CDR3aa: CASSEGQGKSSYEQYF
CDR3nt: TGTGCCAGCAGCGAGGGACAGGGTAAGAGCTCCTACGAGCAGTACTTC

v_gene: TRBV28
j_gene: TRBJ1-1
d_gene: -
abundance: few
CDR3aa: CASSFVQRVGYTEAFF
CDR3nt: TGTGCCAGCAGTTTTGTCCAGAGGGTAGGGTACACTGAAGCTTTCTTT

v_gene: TRBV10-2
j_gene: TRBJ2-1
d_gene: TRBD1
abundance: few
CDR3aa: CASQTGTEFYNEQFF
CDR3nt: TGCGCCAGCCAGACCGGGACAGAGTTCTACAATGAGCAGTTCTTC

v_gene: TRBV7-9
j_gene: TRBJ1-2
d_gene: -
abundance: -
CDR3aa: CASSLEKYGYTF
CDR3nt: TGTGCCAGCAGCTTAGAGAAGTATGGCTACACCTTC

v_gene: TRBV7-6
j_gene: TRBJ2-1
d_gene: TRBD1
abundance: -
CDR3aa: CASSDYSGGDYNEQFF
CDR3nt: TGTGCCAGCAGCGACTACTCAGGGGGCGATTACAATGAGCAGTTCTTC

v_gene: TRBV7-9
j_gene: TRBJ2-3
d_gene: -
abundance: -
CDR3aa: CASSLVEDNQYF
CDR3nt: TGTGCCAGCAGCTTAGTTGAAGACAATCAGTATTTT

v_gene: TRBV15
j_gene: TRBJ1-2
d_gene: TRBD1
abundance: -
CDR3aa: CATSRDRDRGPSYGYTF
CDR3nt: TGTGCCACCAGCAGAGACCGGGACAGGGGGCCTTCCTATGGCTACACCTTC

v_gene: TRBV13
j_gene: TRBJ2-1
d_gene: -
abundance: -
CDR3aa: CASSFRAVRDEQFF
CDR3nt: TGTGCCAGCAGCTTTCGGGCAGTCAGGGATGAGCAGTTCTTC

v_gene: TRBV5-6
j_gene: TRBJ1-2
d_gene: -
abundance: -
CDR3aa: CASSSLGASGNYGYTF
CDR3nt: TGTGCCAGCAGCTCACTGGGAGCCAGCGGGAACTATGGCTACACCTTC

v_gene: TRBV4-1
j_gene: TRBJ1-2
d_gene: -
abundance: -
CDR3aa: CASSQVGNNYGYTF
CDR3nt: TGCGCCAGCAGCCAAGTGGGCAACAACTATGGCTACACCTTC

v_gene: TRBV27
j_gene: TRBJ2-1
d_gene: -
abundance: -
CDR3aa: CASSLSDPGNEQFF
CDR3nt: TGTGCCAGCAGTTTATCAGACCCGGGGAATGAGCAGTTCTTC

v_gene: TRBV4-2
j_gene: TRBJ2-2
d_gene: -
abundance: -
CDR3aa: CASSQDGRPAGELFF
CDR3nt: TGTGCCAGCAGCCAAGATGGGCGTCCGGCCGGGGAGCTGTTTTTT

v_gene: TRBV28
j_gene: TRBJ2-5
d_gene: TRBD2
abundance: -
CDR3aa: CASSFIGGGAITQYF
CDR3nt: TGTGCCAGCAGTTTCATTGGCGGGGGGGCTATTACCCAGTACTTC

v_gene: TRBV4-1
j_gene: TRBJ2-7
d_gene: -
abundance: -
CDR3aa: CASSQVAPSYEQYF
CDR3nt: TGCGCCAGCAGCCAAGTCGCACCCTCCTACGAGCAGTACTTC

v_gene: TRBV28
j_gene: TRBJ2-1
d_gene: TRBD2
abundance: -
CDR3aa: CASSLRTSGVDEQFF
CDR3nt: TGTGCCAGCAGTTTAAGAACTAGCGGGGTGGATGAGCAGTTCTTC

v_gene: TRBV19
j_gene: TRBJ2-5
d_gene: -
abundance: -
CDR3aa: CASTGEETQYF
CDR3nt: TGTGCGAGTACGGGGGAAGAGACCCAGTACTTC